This T cell receptor (beta chain) was documented in a study of vaccination effects on CD4 cells after COVID-19. Antigen-specific CD4+ T cells were expanded (with viral peptide pools) by the ViraFEST assay ahead of sequencing. Culture proceeded for under twelve days, and CD4+ T cells were then isolated. As their vaccination, participants received two doses of either BNT162b2 or mRNA-1273. Half the medium was swapped for IL-2 medium on days 3 and 7. This CDR3 region has 15 residues. Losses at the gene ends were 5 bases for V and 0 bases for J; bases not matched to a gene: 5. Germline CDR1 and CDR2: SGHTA and FQGNSA. Some clones are missing from TCRdb's copy, which holds only in-frame ones; the method was immunoSEQ multiplex PCR. Of 24,000 or so clones listed, approximately 69% are singletons. Comments on this clone: Its antigen is unidentified.

The TCR sequence derives from a human donor who received a COVID-19 vaccine. The sample consisted of CD4+ T cells from PBMCs cultured with SARS-CoV-2 spike peptides, taken after COVID-19 vaccination. The V gene is TRBV7-2, the J gene TRBJ2-7; 9 bases align to TRBD2. CDR3: CASSATSGLSYEQYF. The CDR3 DNA follows: TGTGCCAGCAGCGCGACTAGCGGTCTCTCCTACGAGCAGTACTTC.